The clone carrying this T cell receptor beta chain has only a few counts. Trimming took 0 bases from V and 4 from J, leaving 10 bases between them. CDR3 length: 15 residues. The sample is drawn from a study of T-cell reconstitution after alpha-beta-depleted transplantation in children. Using unique molecular identifiers, the investigators prepared the TCRbeta library. TCRdb reprocessed the PCR reads with MiXCR, giving one entry per CDR3 protein. The data contain around 600,000 distinct CDR3 sequences, roughly 17% of them singletons. The chain links TRBV12-3 or TRBV12-4 to TRBJ2-1; D possibly matches TRBD1 or TRBD2 (5 bases each). The receptor comes from a human donor who donated a stem cell graft to a child with acute myeloid leukemia. Sequences were derived from PBMCs from the stem cell graft donor, sampled from the stem cell graft. CDR3 sequence (DNA): TGTGCCAGCAGTTTAGCGGGGACCCCGTACAATGAGCAGTTCTTC. This encodes CASSLAGTPYNEQFF.